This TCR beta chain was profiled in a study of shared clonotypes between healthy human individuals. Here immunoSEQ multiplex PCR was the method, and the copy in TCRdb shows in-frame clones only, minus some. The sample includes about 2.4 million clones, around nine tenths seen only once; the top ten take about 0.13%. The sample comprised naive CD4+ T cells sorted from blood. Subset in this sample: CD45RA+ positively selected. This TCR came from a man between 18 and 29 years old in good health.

The CDR3 coding sequence is TGTGCCAGCGGGGAGACAACAAGCACAGATACGCAGTATTTT. Translated, it gives CASGETTSTDTQYF. The chain joins TRBV5-4 to TRBJ2-3; weak D call: TRBD2 (5 bases). The CDR3 is 14 amino acids. V lost 7 bases and J 0 bases, leaving 12 bases between the germline ends. CDR1 and CDR2 (germline): SGHNT, YYREEE (reference sequence).